This T cell receptor beta chain was identified in a study of T cell responses to AZD1222 COVID-19 vaccine. Comment on this clone: What it binds is unknown.

Produced via immunoSEQ multiplex PCR; TCRdb's table is partial and in-frame only. The sample gives 80,000 to 100,000 clones, approximately 85% of which show up once; 3.4% is in the top ten. Findings and limits, study-wide: As reported, nearly half of all spike-specific TCRs target variant regions that are unmutated. Only after the peak T cell response were repertoires sampled. Spike-specific TCR breadth and depth were elevated following two AZD1222 doses.

The CDR3 totals 14 residues. Trimming cost V 3 bases and J 9 bases; bases outside gene matches: 7. Germline CDR1 reads LGHDT; CDR2 reads YNNKEL (reference sequence). The sample was peripheral blood, taken 28 days after the second AZD1222 dose. This sequence originates from an adult who received the AZD1222 COVID-19 vaccine. J is TRBJ2-1 and V is TRBV3-1 (or the pseudogene TRBV3-2); the match to TRBD2 covers 8 bases. CDR3 in DNA: TGTGCCAGCAGCCACCTGCGGGGGGATGTTGAGCAGTTCTTC. It is translated as CASSHLRGDVEQFF.